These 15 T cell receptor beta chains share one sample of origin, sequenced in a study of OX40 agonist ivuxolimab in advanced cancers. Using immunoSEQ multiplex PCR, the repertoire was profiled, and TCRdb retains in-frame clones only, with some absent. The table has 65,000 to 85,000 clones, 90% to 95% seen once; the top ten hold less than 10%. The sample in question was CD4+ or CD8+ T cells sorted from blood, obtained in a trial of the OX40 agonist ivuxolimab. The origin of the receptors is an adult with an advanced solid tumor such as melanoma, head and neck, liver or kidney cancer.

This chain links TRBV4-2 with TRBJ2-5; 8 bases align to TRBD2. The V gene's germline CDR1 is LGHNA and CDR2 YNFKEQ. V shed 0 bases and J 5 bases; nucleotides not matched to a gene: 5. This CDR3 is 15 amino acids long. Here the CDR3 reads CASSQETGGGETQYF. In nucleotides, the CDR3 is TGTGCCAGCAGCCAAGAAACGGGGGGGGGCGAGACCCAGTACTTC.

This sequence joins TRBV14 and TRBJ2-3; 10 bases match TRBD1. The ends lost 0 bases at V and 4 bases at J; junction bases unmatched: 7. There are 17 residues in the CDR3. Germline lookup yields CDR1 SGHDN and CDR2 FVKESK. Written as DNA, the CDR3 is TGTGCCAGCAGCCAAGATTGGGGACAGGGGCTGTCAGATACGCAGTATTTT. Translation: CASSQDWGQGLSDTQYF.

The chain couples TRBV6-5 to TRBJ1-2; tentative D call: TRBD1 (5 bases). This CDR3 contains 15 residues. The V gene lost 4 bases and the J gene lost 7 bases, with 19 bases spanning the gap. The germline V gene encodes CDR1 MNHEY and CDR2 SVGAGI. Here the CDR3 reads CASSSFEGSLVGYTF. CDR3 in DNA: TGTGCCAGCAGTTCCTTTGAGGGGTCCTTGGTTGGCTACACCTTC.

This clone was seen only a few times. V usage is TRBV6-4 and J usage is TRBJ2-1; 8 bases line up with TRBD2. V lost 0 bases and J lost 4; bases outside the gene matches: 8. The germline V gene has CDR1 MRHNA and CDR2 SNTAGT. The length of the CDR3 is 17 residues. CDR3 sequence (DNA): TGTGCCAGCAGTGACTCTGCGAGCGGGGGCCTTTACAATGAGCAGTTCTTC. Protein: CASSDSASGGLYNEQFF.

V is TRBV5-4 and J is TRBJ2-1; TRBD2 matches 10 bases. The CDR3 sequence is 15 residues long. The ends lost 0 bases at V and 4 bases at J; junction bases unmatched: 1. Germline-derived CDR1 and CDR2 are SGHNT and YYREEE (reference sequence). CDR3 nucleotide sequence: TGTGCCAGCAGCTTGGTACTAGCGGGGTACAATGAGCAGTTCTTC. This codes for CASSLVLAGYNEQFF.

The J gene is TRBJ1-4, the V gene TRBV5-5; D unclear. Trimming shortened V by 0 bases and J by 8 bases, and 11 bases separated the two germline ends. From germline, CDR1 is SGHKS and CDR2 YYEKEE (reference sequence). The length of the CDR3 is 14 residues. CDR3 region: CASSLGHGAEKLFF. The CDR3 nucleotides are TGTGCCAGCAGCTTGGGGCACGGCGCGGAAAAACTGTTTTTT. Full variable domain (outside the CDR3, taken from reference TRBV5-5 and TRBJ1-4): DAGVTQSPTHLIKTRGQQVTLRCSPISGHKSVSWYQQVLGQGPQFIFQYYEKEERGRGNFPDRFSARQFPNYSSELNVNALLLGDSALYLCASSLGHGAEKLFFGSGTQLSVL.

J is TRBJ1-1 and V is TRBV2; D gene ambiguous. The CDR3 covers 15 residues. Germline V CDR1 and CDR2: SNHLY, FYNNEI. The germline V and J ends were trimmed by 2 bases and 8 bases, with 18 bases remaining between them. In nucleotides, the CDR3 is TGTGCCAGCAGTGAATTTAAGACGTCCCGAGAGGAAGCTTTCTTT. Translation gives CASSEFKTSREEAFF. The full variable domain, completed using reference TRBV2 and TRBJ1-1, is EPEVTQTPSHQVTQMGQEVILRCVPISNHLYFYWYRQILGQKVEFLVSFYNNEISEKSEIFDDQFSVERPDGSNFTLKIRSTKLEDSAMYFCASSEFKTSREEAFFGQGTRLTVV.

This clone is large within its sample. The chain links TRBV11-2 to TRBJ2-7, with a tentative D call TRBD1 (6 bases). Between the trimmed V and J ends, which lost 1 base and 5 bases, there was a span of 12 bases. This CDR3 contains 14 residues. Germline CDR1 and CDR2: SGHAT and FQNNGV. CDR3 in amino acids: CASSLGLRGDEQYF. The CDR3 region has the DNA TGTGCCAGCAGCTTAGGGCTCAGGGGCGACGAGCAGTACTTC.

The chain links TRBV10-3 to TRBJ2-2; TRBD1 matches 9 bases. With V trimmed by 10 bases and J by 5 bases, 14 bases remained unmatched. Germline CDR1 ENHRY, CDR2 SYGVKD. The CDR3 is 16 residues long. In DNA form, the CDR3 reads TGTGCCAGCGCAAGCTACACAGGGGGCTTTACCGGGGAGCTGTTTTTT. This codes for CASASYTGGFTGELFF.

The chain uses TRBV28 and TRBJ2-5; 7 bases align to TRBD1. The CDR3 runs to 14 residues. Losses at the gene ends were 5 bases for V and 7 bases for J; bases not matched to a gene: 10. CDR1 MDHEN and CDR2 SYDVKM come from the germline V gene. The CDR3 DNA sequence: TGTGCCAGCAGTCCCCGGACAGGCCCAGGGACCCAGTACTTC. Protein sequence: CASSPRTGPGTQYF. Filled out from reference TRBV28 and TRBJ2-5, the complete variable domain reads DVKVTQSSRYLVKRTGEKVFLECVQDMDHENMFWYRQDPGLGLRLIYFSYDVKMKEKGDIPEGYSVSREKKERFSLILESASTNQTSMYLCASSPRTGPGTQYFGPGTRLLVL.

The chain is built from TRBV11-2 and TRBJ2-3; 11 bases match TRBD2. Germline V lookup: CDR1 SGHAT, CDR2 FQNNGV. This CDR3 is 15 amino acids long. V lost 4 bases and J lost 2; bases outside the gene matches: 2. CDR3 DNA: TGTGCCAGCAGCTGGGGACTAGCGGACACAGATACGCAGTATTTT. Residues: CASSWGLADTDTQYF.

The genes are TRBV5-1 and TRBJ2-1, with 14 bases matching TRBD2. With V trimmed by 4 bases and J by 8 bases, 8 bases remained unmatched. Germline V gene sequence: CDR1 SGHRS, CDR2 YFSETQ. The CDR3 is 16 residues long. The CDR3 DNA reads TGCGCCAGCAGCCTGACTAGCGGGGGGGCCGCATATGAGCAGTTCTTC. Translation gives CASSLTSGGAAYEQFF.

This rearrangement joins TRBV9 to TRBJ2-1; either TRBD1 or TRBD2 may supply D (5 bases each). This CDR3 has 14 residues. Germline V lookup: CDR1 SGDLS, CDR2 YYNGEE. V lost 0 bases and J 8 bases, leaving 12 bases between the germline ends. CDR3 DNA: TGTGCCAGCAGCGTAGGGGTAGGGGAGTATGAGCAGTTCTTC. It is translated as CASSVGVGEYEQFF.

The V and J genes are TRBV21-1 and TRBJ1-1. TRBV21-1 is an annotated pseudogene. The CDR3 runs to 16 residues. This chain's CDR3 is CASSKDAWGENTEAFF. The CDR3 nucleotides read TGTGCCAGCAGCAAAGACGCCTGGGGGGAGAACACTGAAGCTTTCTTT.

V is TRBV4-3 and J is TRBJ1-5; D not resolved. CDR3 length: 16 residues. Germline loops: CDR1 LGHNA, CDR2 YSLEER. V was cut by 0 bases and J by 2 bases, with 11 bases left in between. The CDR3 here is CASSQDPQYGNQPQHF. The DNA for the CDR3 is TGCGCCAGCAGCCAAGACCCTCAATATGGCAATCAGCCCCAGCATTTT.